This TCR beta chain was retrieved from a study of cytomegalovirus exposure and HLA in healthy donors. Study observations and caveats: In vitro work confirmed that a few CMV-associated chains recognize CMV antigens. In a later analysis, TCR association rates varied by HLA locus: DRB1 most, HLA-C fewest. For most TCR beta V segments, an earlier analysis put the productive rate at about 90% or about 30% of the time.

With 6 bases clipped from V and 6 bases from J, the junction kept 7 bases outside the gene matches. The CDR3 is made up of 13 amino acids. CDR1 is SGHVS, CDR2 FNYEAQ, per germline. On this clone itself: Its specificity is not known.

PCR involved 60 Vbeta and 13 Jbeta primers. Data came from immunoSEQ multiplex PCR; TCRdb stores just in-frame clones and leaves some out. There are about 110,000 clones in the sample; roughly 73% occur only once, and roughly 8% lies in the top ten. This chain links TRBV7-6 with TRBJ2-7; 8 positions match TRBD1. This clonotype was sampled from a man aged 25-40 years in good health and CMV-seronegative. The sample consisted of PBMCs. The CDR3 loop reads CASRDRDNSEQYF. CDR3 in DNA: TGTGCCAGCAGGGACAGGGATAACTCCGAGCAGTACTTC.